One and the same sample provided the 28 T cell receptor beta chains below, sequenced in a study of shared clonotypes between healthy human individuals (dated by TCRdb to 2020 to 2021). The method was the immunoSEQ multiplex PCR assay. Not all clones reach the TCRdb copy of this immuneACCESS table, which keeps in-frame sequences only. Checked studies attribute under half of the gap to unresolved V genes and leave the rest unexplained. The sample contains over 800,000 clones, about 92% of them found a single time. The ten largest clones take up under 30% of the sample. CD8 naive samples were obtained by positive selection for CCR7 among CD45RO-negative cells, yielding a CD45RA+CCR7+ population from which TemRA cells were excluded. Sequenced: naive CD8+ T cells sorted from blood. The meaning of the sample's cell subset or site label: CD45RA+CCR7+. These receptors were collected from a man under 40 in good health.

This clone was observed once. The chain joins TRBV6-6 to TRBJ2-5, with 10 positions matching TRBD2. Looked up from germline, CDR1 is MNHNY and CDR2 is SVGAGI (reference sequence). V lost 4 bases, J lost 3 bases, and 5 bases stayed unmatched. CDR3 length: 15 amino acids. This CDR3 reads CASSSTLAGEETQYF. Here the CDR3 DNA reads TGTGCCAGCAGTTCCACCCTAGCGGGGGAAGAGACCCAGTACTTC.

The chain uses TRBV6-1 and TRBJ2-5; 9 bases line up with TRBD1. Germline-derived CDR1 and CDR2 are MNHNS and SASEGT. The CDR3 runs 19 residues. Losses at the gene ends were 0 bases for V and 9 bases for J; bases not matched to a gene: 20. CDR3 amino acids: CASSEASWDRAGKKGAQYF. The CDR3 DNA reads as TGTGCCAGCAGTGAAGCGTCTTGGGACAGGGCAGGAAAAAAAGGGGCCCAGTACTTC.

V gene TRBV9 combines with J gene TRBJ2-3; D is unclear. The CDR3 sequence is 14 residues long. V lost 3 bases and J lost 0, with 8 bases in between. Germline loops: CDR1 SGDLS, CDR2 YYNGEE. The CDR3, as DNA: TGTGCCAGCAGCGCACCGGCTAGCACAGATACGCAGTATTTT. It specifies CASSAPASTDTQYF.

This clone is a singleton in its sample. The V gene is TRBV6-6, the J gene TRBJ2-1; D unresolved. Per germline, CDR1 MNHNY and CDR2 SVGAGI (reference sequence). V lost 5 bases and J lost 8, with 16 bases in between. The CDR3 consists of 14 residues. CDR3 in DNA: TGTGCCAGCAGTAACACCCAGACCAGAGATGAGCAGTTCTTC. Encoded protein: CASSNTQTRDEQFF.

V usage is TRBV6-6 and J usage is TRBJ2-3; perhaps TRBD1 as D (6 bases). V was shortened by 6 bases and J by 1 base, with 17 bases between the two germline ends. Germline V gives CDR1 MNHNY, CDR2 SVGAGI (reference sequence). The CDR3 has 16 amino acids. The CDR3: CASSLTGNTGTDTQYF. DNA for the CDR3: TGTGCCAGCAGCCTTACAGGGAACACTGGCACAGATACGCAGTATTTT.

V and J are TRBV19 and TRBJ1-5, with 10 bases identical to TRBD1. Germline CDR1 and CDR2: LNHDA and SQIVND (reference sequence). J gave up 6 bases and V 7 bases, and 9 bases lay outside the gene matches. The CDR3 spans 15 residues. CDR3 loop: CASTRTGGVGQPQHF. The CDR3 coding sequence is TGTGCCAGTACCCGGACAGGGGGTGTCGGTCAGCCCCAGCATTTT.

This clone came up a few times. Other DNA variants within this sample encode the same CDR3. The chain uses TRBV10-2 and TRBJ2-1, with 7 bases identical to TRBD1. The germline CDR1 and CDR2 sequences are WSHSY and SAAADI. With 8 bases clipped from V and 6 bases from J, the junction kept 1 base outside the gene matches. The CDR3 totals 11 residues. This CDR3 reads CASRTGNEQFF. DNA of the CDR3: TGCGCCAGCCGGACAGGCAATGAGCAGTTCTTC.

This sequence joins TRBV6-5 and TRBJ1-5; D not resolved. The V end was cut by 10 bases, the J end by 0 bases, with 10 bases between. Germline CDR1 and CDR2: MNHEY and SVGAGI. CDR3 length: 13 amino acids. CDR3 nucleotides: TGTGCCACCGGGTTCCTTAGCAATCAGCCCCAGCATTTT. It specifies CATGFLSNQPQHF.

This clone was detected ten times or more. The gene calls are TRBV19 and TRBJ2-1; 8 nucleotides align to TRBD2. The CDR3 consists of 19 residues. CDR1 is LNHDA and CDR2 is SQIVND in the germline V gene (reference sequence). V lost 4 bases to trimming and J lost 0 bases; unmatched junction nucleotides: 14. This chain's CDR3 is CASSNSGALQGSSYNEQFF. CDR3 bases: TGTGCCAGTAGTAATAGCGGGGCCCTCCAGGGGAGCTCCTACAATGAGCAGTTCTTC.

The V call is TRBV5-4, the J call TRBJ1-1; 9 bases align to TRBD1. V trimming: 4 bases; J trimming: 1 base; junction bases outside the gene matches: 8. There are 16 residues in the CDR3. Germline values: CDR1 SGHNT, CDR2 YYREEE (reference sequence). This chain's CDR3 is CASSPGTGWENTEAFF. The CDR3 nucleotides are TGTGCCAGCAGCCCCGGGACAGGGTGGGAGAACACTGAAGCTTTCTTT.

The chain uses TRBV11-1 and TRBJ2-3, with 9 bases lining up with TRBD2. The CDR3 totals 16 residues. The germline V gene has CDR1 SGHAT and CDR2 FQDESV (reference sequence). With 4 bases clipped from V and 2 bases from J, the junction kept 7 bases outside the gene matches. CDR3 nucleotides: TGTGCCAGCAGCTCCGGGACTAGCTGGATCACAGATACGCAGTATTTT. It yields the protein CASSSGTSWITDTQYF.

CDR3 in amino acids: CASSHRPRAQETQYF. The CDR3 bases are TGTGCCAGCAGCCACCGTCCTAGGGCTCAAGAGACCCAGTACTTC. The chain uses TRBV7-8 and TRBJ2-5, with D unresolved. The V gene lost 5 bases and the J gene lost 2 bases, with 15 bases spanning the gap. The CDR3 spans 15 residues. CDR1 SGHVS and CDR2 FQNEAQ come from the germline V gene.

This clone occurred once. V and J are TRBV29-1 and TRBJ2-1; TRBD2 matches at 10 bases. Trimming at V came to 6 bases and at J to 1 base, leaving 12 bases not matched to a gene. Germline V lookup: CDR1 SQVTM, CDR2 ANQGSEA. The CDR3 is 17 amino acids. The CDR3 DNA reads as TGCAGCGTCCTAGGGCTAGCGGGAGAGATTTCCTACAATGAGCAGTTCTTC. Its protein product is CSVLGLAGEISYNEQFF.

The chain uses TRBV7-9 and TRBJ2-5; weak D call: TRBD2 (6 bases). There are 15 residues in the CDR3. V was cut by 3 bases and J by 1 base, with 12 bases left in between. The V gene's germline CDR1 is SEHNR and CDR2 FQNEAQ (reference sequence). CDR3 in amino acids: CASSFPRTTQETQYF. The DNA of the CDR3 is TGTGCCAGCAGCTTCCCCCGGACTACCCAAGAGACCCAGTACTTC. The whole variable domain, remainder taken from reference TRBV7-9 and TRBJ2-5, is DTGVSQNPRHKITKRGQNVTFRCDPISEHNRLYWYRQTLGQGPEFLTYFQNEAQLEKSRLLSDRFSAERPKGSFSTLEIQRTEQGDSAMYLCASSFPRTTQETQYFGPGTRLLVL.

Here the CDR3 reads CASSLQFF. In nucleotides, the CDR3 is TGTGCCAGCAGCTTACAGTTCTTC. This rearrangement joins TRBV7-9 to TRBJ2-1; D is ambiguous. Looked up from germline, CDR1 is SEHNR and CDR2 is FQNEAQ (reference sequence). The CDR3 is 8 amino acids. V was clipped by 2 bases and J by 13 bases, with 0 bases between them.

The CDR3 sequence is CASSPARLENTDTQYF. DNA for the CDR3: TGTGCCAGCAGCCCCGCTAGACTTGAAAACACAGATACGCAGTATTTT. The chain combines TRBV11-3 with TRBJ2-3; no reliable D call. The V end was cut by 5 bases, the J end by 2 bases, with 17 bases between. The CDR3 sequence is 16 residues long. Germline V gene lookup returns CDR1 SGHNT and CDR2 YENEEA.

The chain links TRBV9 to TRBJ2-1; 8 nucleotides align to TRBD2. Losses at the gene ends were 3 bases for V and 3 bases for J; bases not matched to a gene: 11. The germline V gene has CDR1 SGDLS and CDR2 YYNGEE. CDR3 length: 17 amino acids. The chain's CDR3 is CASSEPLAGGLYNEQFF. In nucleotides, the CDR3 is TGTGCCAGCAGCGAGCCCTTGGCGGGAGGCCTCTACAATGAGCAGTTCTTC.

The chain has TRBV11-2 and TRBJ2-2; D is unclear. CDR1 SGHAT and CDR2 FQNNGV come from the germline V gene. The CDR3 has 19 residues. The V gene lost 1 base and the J gene lost 4 bases, with 22 bases spanning the gap. CDR3 coding DNA: TGTGCCAGCAGCTTAGTTGATACCTCCATTTATCGTGTCACCGGGGAGCTGTTTTTT. Its translation is CASSLVDTSIYRVTGELFF.

This chain uses TRBV9 with TRBJ2-1, with 12 bases that match TRBD1. Germline CDR1 SGDLS, CDR2 YYNGEE. The ends lost 4 bases at V and 8 bases at J; junction bases unmatched: 4. The CDR3 loop spans 14 amino acids. The CDR3 bases are TGTGCCAGCAGCTTGGGACAGGGGGCCGATGAGCAGTTCTTC. Its protein product is CASSLGQGADEQFF.

This rearrangement joins TRBV5-4 to TRBJ2-7, with TRBD1 matching 9 bases. The CDR3 spans 15 residues. Per the germline V gene, CDR1 is SGHNT and CDR2 is YYREEE (reference sequence). V shed 3 bases and J 3 bases; nucleotides not matched to a gene: 7. Here the CDR3 reads CASSSWGQGNYEQYF. The CDR3 nucleotides read TGTGCCAGCAGCTCCTGGGGACAGGGCAACTACGAGCAGTACTTC.

This chain connects TRBV7-9 to TRBJ2-1; D gene ambiguous. This CDR3 has 12 amino acids. V was trimmed by 5 bases and J by 9 bases, leaving 11 bases between them. Germline-derived CDR1 and CDR2 are SEHNR and FQNEAQ (reference sequence). Written as DNA, the CDR3 is TGTGCCAGCAGCGCGTTGGAAGGTGAGCAGTTCTTC. It specifies CASSALEGEQFF. The entire variable domain, with the rest obtained from reference TRBV7-9 and TRBJ2-1, is as follows: DTGVSQNPRHKITKRGQNVTFRCDPISEHNRLYWYRQTLGQGPEFLTYFQNEAQLEKSRLLSDRFSAERPKGSFSTLEIQRTEQGDSAMYLCASSALEGEQFFGPGTRLTVL.

V is TRBV5-1 and J is TRBJ1-2; D uncertain. In germline, CDR1 is SGHRS, CDR2 YFSETQ. The germline V and J ends were trimmed by 0 bases and 2 bases, with 8 bases remaining between them. This CDR3 is 14 amino acids long. CDR3 nucleotide sequence: TGCGCCAGCAGCTTGGCCTTAGGGAACTATGGCTACACCTTC. Amino acid sequence: CASSLALGNYGYTF.

The rearrangement links TRBV7-9 to TRBJ2-1, with D possibly being TRBD2 (5 bases). The germline CDR1 and CDR2 sequences are SEHNR and FQNEAQ (reference sequence). The CDR3 covers 16 residues. The V end lost 1 base, the J end lost 1 base, and 11 bases lay between the germline ends. For the CDR3, the DNA is TGTGCCAGCAGCTTAGTGAGGTCGGGGTCCTACAATGAGCAGTTCTTC. The encoded protein is CASSLVRSGSYNEQFF. The whole variable domain, remainder taken from reference TRBV7-9 and TRBJ2-1, is DTGVSQNPRHKITKRGQNVTFRCDPISEHNRLYWYRQTLGQGPEFLTYFQNEAQLEKSRLLSDRFSAERPKGSFSTLEIQRTEQGDSAMYLCASSLVRSGSYNEQFFGPGTRLTVL.

The chain couples TRBV7-6 to TRBJ2-7; 10 bases are shared with TRBD2. Germline assignment: CDR1 SGHVS and CDR2 FNYEAQ. V lost 1 base and J lost 0; bases outside the gene matches: 3. There are 16 residues in the CDR3. CDR3 DNA: TGTGCCAGCAGCTTAGTCAGCGGGAGGGGCTCCTACGAGCAGTACTTC. This sequence encodes CASSLVSGRGSYEQYF.

This chain uses TRBV28 with TRBJ2-6, with D uncertain. The CDR3 is made up of 15 amino acids. The germline V gene encodes CDR1 MDHEN and CDR2 SYDVKM. Deletions cut 1 base from V and 4 bases from J, with 8 bases between. This chain's CDR3 is CASSLFTAGANVLTF. The CDR3 DNA reads TGTGCCAGCAGTTTATTCACAGCGGGGGCCAACGTCCTGACTTTC.

The chain combines TRBV7-9 with TRBJ2-1; D may be TRBD1 (6 bases). The CDR3 runs to 15 residues. Trimming removed 1 base from V and 7 bases from J, with 14 bases in between. Looked up from germline, CDR1 is SEHNR and CDR2 is FQNEAQ (reference sequence). The CDR3 loop reads CASSLDLGRGNEQFF. For the CDR3, the DNA is TGTGCCAGCAGCTTAGATCTAGGCAGGGGAAATGAGCAGTTCTTC.

The gene calls are TRBV6-1 and TRBJ2-1, with 7 bases aligning to TRBD1. Trimming at V came to 4 bases and at J to 2 bases, leaving 2 bases not matched to a gene. Germline CDR1 MNHNS, CDR2 SASEGT. The CDR3 runs to 14 residues. In DNA form, the CDR3 reads TGTGCCAGCAGTGCCCAGGGGGCCTACAATGAGCAGTTCTTC. Amino acid sequence: CASSAQGAYNEQFF.

This chain links TRBV13 with TRBJ2-5, with D possibly TRBD1 on 5 matching bases. The CDR3 spans 14 residues. Germline V gene data show CDR1 as PRHDT and CDR2 as FYEKMQ (reference sequence). V lost 5 bases to trimming and J lost 2 bases, with 12 bases between them. As DNA, the CDR3 is TGTGCCAGCAGCGTGGGGCTTGCACAAGAGACCCAGTACTTC. It encodes CASSVGLAQETQYF.